These 20 T cell receptor beta chains originate from one sample sequenced in a study of shared clonotypes between healthy human individuals. Sequencing was performed with immunoSEQ multiplex PCR; in TCRdb, only in-frame clones are kept and a portion is missing. The table lists some 1.5 million clones, roughly 96% of them singletons. Source material: naive CD4+ T cells sorted from blood. The subset is: CD45RA+ positively selected. The receptors stem from a man aged 25-45 years in good health.

A single count supports this clone. V and J are TRBV10-3 and TRBJ1-2; TRBD1 is a possible D gene (6 bases). CDR3 size: 14 residues. V shed 6 bases and J shed 3 bases, with 14 bases lying between them. Germline V gene lookup returns CDR1 ENHRY and CDR2 SYGVKD. The CDR3 protein is CAIRKLDRDYGYTF. CDR3 in DNA: TGTGCCATCAGGAAGCTGGACAGAGACTATGGCTACACCTTC.

The V call is TRBV7-9, the J call TRBJ1-2; 7 nucleotides line up with TRBD1. V trimming: 6 bases; J trimming: 8 bases; junction bases outside the gene matches: 12. In germline, CDR1 is SEHNR, CDR2 FQNEAQ (reference sequence). The CDR3 loop spans 14 amino acids. The CDR3, as DNA: TGTGCCAGCAGTCGGAGACAGGGTGAGGGAGGCTACACCTTC. Its translation is CASSRRQGEGGYTF.

The chain links TRBV7-3 to TRBJ2-6; no reliable D call. This CDR3 has 18 residues. The V gene lost 1 base and the J gene lost 0 bases, with 13 bases spanning the gap. The V gene's germline CDR1 is SGHTA and CDR2 FQGTGA. DNA for the CDR3: TGTGCCAGCAGCTTAATTCTGGGAATGGGCTCTGGGGCCAACGTCCTGACTTTC. This translates into CASSLILGMGSGANVLTF. The full variable domain, rest sourced from reference TRBV7-3 and TRBJ2-6, is GAGVSQTPSNKVTEKGKYVELRCDPISGHTALYWYRQSLGQGPEFLIYFQGTGAADDSGLPNDRFFAVRPEGSVSTLKIQRTERGDSAVYLCASSLILGMGSGANVLTFGAGSRLTVL.

This rearrangement joins TRBV27 to TRBJ2-1; TRBD2 might be the D (6 bases). Per the germline V gene, CDR1 is MNHEY and CDR2 is SMNVEV (reference sequence). The CDR3 contains 16 residues. The ends were cut back, 7 bases at V and 7 bases at J, with 23 bases in the middle. The CDR3 region has the DNA TGTGCCAGCAACCCTAGCGTGGTGACCTTCAGAAATGAGCAGTTCTTC. It encodes CASNPSVVTFRNEQFF.

The chain has TRBV9 and TRBJ2-3; 9 nucleotides line up with TRBD2. This CDR3 has 16 amino acids. Germline lookup yields CDR1 SGDLS and CDR2 YYNGEE. Trimming cost V 2 bases and J 4 bases; bases outside gene matches: 8. The CDR3 reads CASSVRAGGRADTQYF. CDR3 DNA sequence: TGTGCCAGCAGCGTTCGAGCGGGAGGACGGGCAGATACGCAGTATTTT. The full variable domain, completed using reference TRBV9 and TRBJ2-3, is DSGVTQTPKHLITATGQRVTLRCSPRSGDLSVYWYQQSLDQGLQFLIQYYNGEERAKGNILERFSAQQFPDLHSELNLSSLELGDSALYFCASSVRAGGRADTQYFGPGTRLTVL.

The chain joins TRBV2 to TRBJ2-7; the match to TRBD2 covers 9 bases. V trimming: 8 bases; J trimming: 1 base; junction bases outside the gene matches: 12. The CDR3 contains 16 residues. Germline CDR1 SNHLY, CDR2 FYNNEI. DNA for the CDR3: TGTGCCAGCCGAATCCTAGCGGGATTGATATCCTACGAGCAGTACTTC. Translating gives CASRILAGLISYEQYF.

The rearrangement links TRBV5-1 to TRBJ1-1, with 11 bases fitting TRBD1. V was pared by 3 bases and J by 5 bases, with 9 bases of the junction left unmatched. This CDR3 contains 16 residues. Germline-derived CDR1 and CDR2 are SGHRS and YFSETQ. The DNA of the CDR3 is TGCGCCAGCAGCTCAGGACAGGGGGCCGGGGGAACTGAAGCTTTCTTT. It translates to CASSSGQGAGGTEAFF.

This sequence joins TRBV27 and TRBJ1-4; D call uncertain. Trimming took 9 bases from V and 5 from J, leaving 4 bases between them. Germline V lookup: CDR1 MNHEY, CDR2 SMNVEV (reference sequence). The CDR3 has 10 residues. CDR3: CARRNEKLFF. The CDR3 DNA reads TGTGCCAGGAGAAATGAAAAACTGTTTTTT. Full variable domain (rest looked up from reference TRBV27 and TRBJ1-4): EAQVTQNPRYLITVTGKKLTVTCSQNMNHEYMSWYRQDPGLGLRQIYYSMNVEVTDKGDVPEGYKVSRKEKRNFPLILESPSPNQTSLYFCARRNEKLFFGSGTQLSVL.

The chain combines TRBV7-9 with TRBJ1-1, with D maybe TRBD1 (5 bases). The CDR3 runs 13 residues. Germline V gene data show CDR1 as SEHNR and CDR2 as FQNEAQ (reference sequence). V lost 11 bases and J 4 bases, leaving 17 bases between the germline ends. In DNA form, the CDR3 reads TGTGCCGGGACCAGGGTGGAGGGCACTGAAGCTTTCTTT. This sequence encodes CAGTRVEGTEAFF.

This clone has just a few counts. V usage is TRBV7-3 and J usage is TRBJ2-2; perhaps TRBD1 as D (5 bases). Germline CDR1 and CDR2: SGHTA and FQGTGA. The length of the CDR3 is 14 residues. V was cut by 2 bases and J by 7 bases, with 11 bases left in between. The CDR3 nucleotides are TGTGCCAGCAGCTTAGCAGGGTTGAACGGGGAGCTGTTTTTT. Translation: CASSLAGLNGELFF.

The V and J genes are TRBV10-1 and TRBJ2-1; unclear D gene. From germline, CDR1 is WNHNN and CDR2 SYGVQD (reference sequence). This CDR3 is built from 15 residues. V lost 8 bases and J lost 3, with 17 bases in between. The CDR3 sequence: CASSGGSGSYNEQFF. The CDR3 nucleotides read TGCGCCAGCTCGGGCGGTTCCGGCAGCTACAATGAGCAGTTCTTC.

The chain employs TRBV6-5 and TRBJ2-7; weak D call: TRBD1 (5 bases). Germline CDR1 is MNHEY and CDR2 is SVGAGI. This CDR3 contains 16 residues. Trimming took off 4 bases at V and 7 bases at J, with 23 bases between the two ends. This CDR3 reads CASSWEQARPMGEQYF. In DNA form, the CDR3 reads TGTGCCAGCAGTTGGGAACAGGCCCGGCCTATGGGAGAGCAGTACTTC.

The chain links TRBV25-1 to TRBJ2-5, with D tentatively TRBD2 (6 bases). The CDR3 has 15 amino acids. V was clipped by 3 bases and J by 2 bases, with 13 bases between them. Germline CDR1 MGHDK, CDR2 SYGVNS. The CDR3 spells CASSELGGGQETQYF. CDR3 DNA: TGTGCCAGCAGTGAGTTGGGAGGCGGGCAAGAGACCCAGTACTTC. The full variable domain, its missing parts supplied by reference TRBV25-1 and TRBJ2-5, is EADIYQTPRYLVIGTGKKITLECSQTMGHDKMYWYQQDPGMELHLIHYSYGVNSTEKGDLSSESTVSRIRTEHFPLTLESARPSHTSQYLCASSELGGGQETQYFGPGTRLLVL.

The chain combines TRBV5-5 with TRBJ1-5; TRBD1 is a possible D gene (6 bases). Germline CDR1 SGHKS, CDR2 YYEKEE (reference sequence). The CDR3 loop spans 16 amino acids. Trimming shortened V by 3 bases and J by 2 bases, and 15 bases separated the two germline ends. The CDR3 bases are TGTGCCAGCAGCTCCCTGGGGGCGCAAGGCAATCAGCCCCAGCATTTT. Protein product: CASSSLGAQGNQPQHF.

This chain uses TRBV5-4 with TRBJ2-7; TRBD2 agrees at 11 bases. Germline values: CDR1 SGHNT, CDR2 YYREEE (reference sequence). This CDR3 spans 16 amino acids. The junction had 7 bases not matched to a gene; V was cut back by 2 bases and J by 3 bases. The CDR3 DNA sequence: TGTGCCAGCAGCTTCAAAACTAGCGGGAGCGGCTACGAGCAGTACTTC. It translates to CASSFKTSGSGYEQYF.

This clone has only one observation. The gene calls are TRBV2 and TRBJ2-5; the D gene is possibly TRBD2 (6 bases). The CDR3 spans 14 residues. Trimming shortened V by 4 bases and J by 5 bases, and 14 bases separated the two germline ends. CDR1 is SNHLY, CDR2 FYNNEI, per germline. The CDR3, as DNA: TGTGCCAGCAGTGTTTGGAGGGCCAGTGAGACCCAGTACTTC. It codes for CASSVWRASETQYF.

Concerning this clone: The sample contains more than one DNA sequence encoding this CDR3. The rearrangement uses TRBV10-3 and TRBJ1-1; D not resolved. Trimming took 3 bases from V and 0 from J, leaving 5 bases between them. This CDR3 has 13 amino acids. The germline CDR1 and CDR2 sequences are ENHRY and SYGVKD. As DNA, the CDR3 is TGTGCCATCAGTGAATCCATGAACACTGAAGCTTTCTTT. Encoded protein: CAISESMNTEAFF.

The chain has TRBV29-1 and TRBJ1-1; D perhaps matches TRBD1 (6 bases). CDR3 length: 14 residues. V lost 7 bases and J lost 1, with 16 bases in between. Germline V CDR1 and CDR2: SQVTM, ANQGSEA. CDR3 nucleotides: TGCAGCGGTGGGGGGGGCCGGCGGAACACTGAAGCTTTCTTT. Protein: CSGGGGRRNTEAFF.

V is TRBV5-4 and J is TRBJ2-7, with D tentatively TRBD1 or TRBD2 (5 bases each). V dropped 4 bases and J dropped 4 bases, with 15 bases sitting between them. The CDR3 covers 14 residues. Germline values: CDR1 SGHNT, CDR2 YYREEE (reference sequence). CDR3 coding DNA: TGTGCCAGCAGCCCTTGGGGCAGGACTTACGAGCAGTACTTC. Translating gives CASSPWGRTYEQYF. The full variable domain, its missing parts supplied by reference TRBV5-4 and TRBJ2-7, is ETGVTQSPTHLIKTRGQQVTLRCSSQSGHNTVSWYQQALGQGPQFIFQYYREEENGRGNFPPRFSGLQFPNYSSELNVNALELDDSALYLCASSPWGRTYEQYFGPGTRLTVT.

This chain connects TRBV6-1 to TRBJ2-1; 7 bases are shared with TRBD2. This CDR3 contains 11 residues. The J segment lost 10 bases and the V segment lost 7 bases, leaving 4 bases of the junction unmatched. In germline, CDR1 is MNHNS, CDR2 SASEGT. The CDR3 DNA sequence: TGTGCCAGCAACGGACTAGGCGAGCAGTTCTTC. Amino acid sequence: CASNGLGEQFF.